Below, 17 T cell receptor beta chains from the same sample are listed, as sequenced in a study of CD8+ T cells in alopecia areata. Regarding treatment: oral pan-JAK inhibitor, 5-10 mg twice daily. Sequencing templates came from extracted RNA that was reverse transcribed into cDNA. Clones were sequenced by immunoSEQ multiplex PCR, and TCRdb holds only the in-frame ones, with some missing. The sample contains 90,000 to 120,000 clones, around 83% of which appear only once. The specimen was CD8+ T cells sorted from blood, collected at week 24, from a patient treated with tofacitinib. These receptors were taken from a human donor with alopecia areata.

V and J are TRBV11-3 and TRBJ1-6; unclear D gene. The germline V gene has CDR1 SGHNT and CDR2 YENEEA. Trimming removed 8 bases from V and 3 bases from J, with 14 bases in between. This CDR3 contains 15 residues. The DNA of the CDR3 is TGTGCCAGCCGAGAGTTAAGGAACTATAATTCACCCCTCCACTTT. It specifies CASRELRNYNSPLHF.

The rearrangement joins TRBV9 to TRBJ2-1; D remains unclear. The CDR3 consists of 11 residues. Trimming cost V 4 bases and J 6 bases, with 5 bases left between them. The V gene's germline CDR1 is SGDLS and CDR2 YYNGEE. CDR3 coding DNA: TGTGCCAGCAGCCCCGGCAATGAGCAGTTCTTC. Translating gives CASSPGNEQFF.

This chain uses TRBV27 with TRBJ1-1; no reliable D call. Trimming cost V 8 bases and J 2 bases, with 6 bases left between them. The CDR3 is made up of 11 amino acids. Germline loops: CDR1 MNHEY, CDR2 SMNVEV (reference sequence). The CDR3 loop is CASESNTEAFF. CDR3 DNA: TGTGCCAGCGAATCTAACACTGAAGCTTTCTTT.

The chain has TRBV25-1 and TRBJ1-3; D perhaps matches TRBD1 (5 bases). This CDR3 region has 13 residues. V was cut by 9 bases and J by 0 bases, with 9 bases left in between. Germline lookup yields CDR1 MGHDK and CDR2 SYGVNS. CDR3 loop: CASTTGSGNTIYF. In DNA, the CDR3 is TGTGCCAGTACAACAGGCTCTGGAAACACCATATATTTT.

This clone was seen only a few times. This chain links TRBV7-9 with TRBJ2-5; 7 positions match TRBD1. Germline CDR1 is SEHNR and CDR2 is FQNEAQ (reference sequence). Losses at the gene ends were 5 bases for V and 5 bases for J; bases not matched to a gene: 14. This CDR3 comprises 16 residues. CDR3 loop: CASSSRDSGLRETQYF. Written as DNA, the CDR3 is TGTGCCAGCAGCAGTCGGGACAGCGGTCTGAGGGAGACCCAGTACTTC. Supplemented by reference TRBV7-9 and TRBJ2-5, the full variable domain reads DTGVSQNPRHKITKRGQNVTFRCDPISEHNRLYWYRQTLGQGPEFLTYFQNEAQLEKSRLLSDRFSAERPKGSFSTLEIQRTEQGDSAMYLCASSSRDSGLRETQYFGPGTRLLVL.

This chain uses TRBV14 with TRBJ2-7; 7 bases match TRBD1. The germline V gene encodes CDR1 SGHDN and CDR2 FVKESK. The CDR3 covers 16 residues. With 6 bases clipped from V and 2 bases from J, the junction kept 13 bases outside the gene matches. This CDR3 is CASSPLPGQLAYEQYF. Written as DNA, the CDR3 is TGTGCCAGCAGTCCTCTACCGGGACAGCTAGCCTACGAGCAGTACTTC.

The rearrangement uses TRBV5-4 and TRBJ2-3; D remains ambiguous. The length of the CDR3 is 14 residues. Trimming left V 0 bases short and J 4 bases short, with 9 bases between. The germline gives CDR1 SGHNT, CDR2 YYREEE (reference sequence). In DNA, the CDR3 is TGTGCCAGCAGCTTGGCCTGGCGTTCAGATACGCAGTATTTT. This codes for CASSLAWRSDTQYF.

V usage is TRBV16 and J usage is TRBJ2-1; D call uncertain. Trimming left V 4 bases short and J 4 bases short, with 8 bases between. The CDR3 is 13 amino acids. Germline CDR1 and CDR2: KGHSY and FQNENV. The chain's CDR3 is CASSPYLYNEQFF. CDR3 DNA: TGTGCCAGCAGCCCTTACTTGTACAATGAGCAGTTCTTC.

The chain joins TRBV5-1 to TRBJ2-7; D gene ambiguous. Looked up from germline, CDR1 is SGHRS and CDR2 is YFSETQ. This CDR3 is 13 amino acids long. Trimming stripped 1 base from V and 7 bases from J, with 12 bases between. CDR3 sequence (DNA): TGCGCCAGCAGCTTGCAAGGAGCTGAAGAGCAGTACTTC. Encoded protein: CASSLQGAEEQYF.

J is TRBJ1-5 and V is TRBV19; 10 bases map to TRBD1. Germline V lookup: CDR1 LNHDA, CDR2 SQIVND (reference sequence). The CDR3 runs to 12 residues. V lost 10 bases, J lost 6 bases, and 3 bases stayed unmatched. The CDR3 nucleotides read TGTGCCACCGGGACAGGGGCTCAGCCCCAGCATTTT. Translated: CATGTGAQPQHF.

The CDR3 nucleotides read TGTGCCAGCAGCACGGGACAGGGGGTCTACGAGCAGTACTTC. Amino acid sequence: CASSTGQGVYEQYF. The chain is built from TRBV5-6 and TRBJ2-7, with 11 positions matching TRBD1. There are 14 residues in the CDR3. CDR1 and CDR2 from the germline V gene are SGHDT and YYEEEE. Unmatched junction bases numbered 3, after V lost 4 bases and J lost 3 bases.

J is TRBJ2-2 and V is TRBV29-1; D is unclear. V was pared by 5 bases and J by 8 bases, with 12 bases between. CDR1 and CDR2 (germline): SQVTM, ANQGSEA. The CDR3 covers 12 residues. The CDR3 spells CSVPSPLGELFF. Here the CDR3 DNA reads TGCAGCGTTCCTTCCCCCCTTGGGGAGCTGTTTTTT.

The chain joins TRBV29-1 to TRBJ2-7, with D possibly being TRBD2 (6 bases). V dropped 5 bases and J dropped 6 bases, with 14 bases sitting between them. CDR1 and CDR2 from the germline V gene are SQVTM and ANQGSEA. The CDR3 covers 12 residues. CDR3 in DNA: TGCAGCGTTCTCGGAGGGTTAAGCGAGCAGTACTTC. It specifies CSVLGGLSEQYF.

The chain joins TRBV7-9 to TRBJ1-2; D not certain. V gave up 1 base and J gave up 0 bases, with 9 bases separating them. CDR3 length: 15 amino acids. The germline gives CDR1 SEHNR, CDR2 FQNEAQ (reference sequence). Here the CDR3 reads CASSLGWGSNYGYTF. DNA of the CDR3: TGTGCCAGCAGCTTAGGATGGGGTTCTAACTATGGCTACACCTTC.

The genes are TRBV4-2 and TRBJ2-1; TRBD1 or TRBD2 may be the D gene (5 bases each). Per the germline V gene, CDR1 is LGHNA and CDR2 is YNFKEQ. V was pared by 0 bases and J by 6 bases, with 18 bases between. The CDR3 sequence is 17 residues long. This CDR3 is CASSQERTLWGSNEQFF. CDR3 DNA sequence: TGTGCCAGCAGCCAAGAAAGGACGTTGTGGGGGTCCAATGAGCAGTTCTTC.

This clone has a handful of counts. V usage is TRBV7-9 and J usage is TRBJ2-5; 9 bases align to TRBD1. This CDR3 is built from 16 residues. Germline V CDR1 and CDR2: SEHNR, FQNEAQ (reference sequence). J gave up 5 bases and V 4 bases, and 11 bases lay outside the gene matches. CDR3 amino acids: CASSSYRDRVLETQYF. The DNA of the CDR3 is TGTGCCAGCAGCTCCTACCGGGACAGGGTTCTCGAGACCCAGTACTTC. Full variable domain (missing parts from reference TRBV7-9 and TRBJ2-5): DTGVSQNPRHKITKRGQNVTFRCDPISEHNRLYWYRQTLGQGPEFLTYFQNEAQLEKSRLLSDRFSAERPKGSFSTLEIQRTEQGDSAMYLCASSSYRDRVLETQYFGPGTRLLVL.

The chain recombines TRBV6-6 with TRBJ2-2; D ambiguous. This CDR3 comprises 14 residues. V was pared by 4 bases and J by 7 bases, with 13 bases between. CDR1 and CDR2 from the germline V gene are MNHNY and SVGAGI (reference sequence). The DNA of the CDR3 is TGTGCCAGCAGTTCTTCAAGGCGAAACGGGGAGCTGTTTTTT. It is translated as CASSSSRRNGELFF.